This T cell receptor beta chain emerged from a study of glioma-infiltrating T cells. Points on this clonotype: What it binds is unknown.

Overall study findings and caveats: Only very few CDR3 sequences appeared in both tissue and blood. Above-expected tissue-blood divergence occurred in all gliomas, most in low-grade ones.

Amplification of TCR alpha and beta CDR3 regions from RNA used iRepertoire nested multiplex PCR. Tissue mRNA or PBMC total RNA, roughly 85-450 ng, went into one-step reverse transcription and amplification. A single record per CDR3 protein comes from TCRdb applying MiXCR to the multiplex PCR reads. The sample contains about 9,200 distinct CDR3 sequences, 56% of which appear only once. Germline assignment: CDR1 SGHRS and CDR2 YFSETQ. The V end lost 0 bases, the J end lost 7 bases, and 16 bases lay between the germline ends. The CDR3 loop spans 15 amino acids. The TCR originated in a human donor with low-grade glioma or glioblastoma, undergoing nonglioma brain surgery, or in good health (not recorded which). The rearrangement links TRBV5-1 to TRBJ1-1; D gene unclear. The specimen was glioma tissue, nonneoplastic brain tissue, or PBMCs (not recorded which). Here the CDR3 DNA reads TGCGCCAGCAGCTTGGAGCAGACCCCGACGGATGAAGCTTTCTTT. This gives the protein CASSLEQTPTDEAFF.